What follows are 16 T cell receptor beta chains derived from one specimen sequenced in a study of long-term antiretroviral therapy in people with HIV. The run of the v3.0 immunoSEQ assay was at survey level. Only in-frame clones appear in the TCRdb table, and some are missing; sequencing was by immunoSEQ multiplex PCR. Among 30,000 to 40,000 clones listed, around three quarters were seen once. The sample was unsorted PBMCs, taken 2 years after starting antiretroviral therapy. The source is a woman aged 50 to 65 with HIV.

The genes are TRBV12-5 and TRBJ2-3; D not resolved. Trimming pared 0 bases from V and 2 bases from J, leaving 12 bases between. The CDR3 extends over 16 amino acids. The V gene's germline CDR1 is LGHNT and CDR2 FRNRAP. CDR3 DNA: TGTGCTAGTGGTTTGGTACGAATACAGCCCACAGATACGCAGTATTTT. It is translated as CASGLVRIQPTDTQYF. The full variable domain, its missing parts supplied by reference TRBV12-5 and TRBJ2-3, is DARVTQTPRHKVTEMGQEVTMRCQPILGHNTVFWYRQTMMQGLELLAYFRNRAPLDDSGMPKDRFSAEMPDATLATLKIQPSEPRDSAVYFCASGLVRIQPTDTQYFGPGTRLTVL.

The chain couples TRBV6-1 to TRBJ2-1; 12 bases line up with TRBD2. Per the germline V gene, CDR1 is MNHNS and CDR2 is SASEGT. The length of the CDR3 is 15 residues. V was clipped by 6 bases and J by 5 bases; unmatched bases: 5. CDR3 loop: CASSKTSGGHNEQFF. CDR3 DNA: TGTGCCAGCAGCAAGACTAGCGGGGGCCACAATGAGCAGTTCTTC.

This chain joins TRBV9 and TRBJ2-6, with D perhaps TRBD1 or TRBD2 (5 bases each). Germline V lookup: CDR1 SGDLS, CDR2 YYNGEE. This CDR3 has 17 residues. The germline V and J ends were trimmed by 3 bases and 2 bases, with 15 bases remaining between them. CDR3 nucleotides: TGTGCCAGCAGCGCCTGGGACGAATGGACTGGGGCCAACGTCCTGACTTTC. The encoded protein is CASSAWDEWTGANVLTF.

This CDR3 reads CASSQDRTGNSPLHF. For the CDR3, the DNA is TGTGCCAGCAGCCAAGATAGGACAGGCAATTCACCCCTCCACTTT. The V call is TRBV4-2, the J call TRBJ1-6; 7 nucleotides line up with TRBD1. In germline, CDR1 is LGHNA, CDR2 YNFKEQ. V lost 0 bases and J lost 7; bases outside the gene matches: 3. There are 15 residues in the CDR3.

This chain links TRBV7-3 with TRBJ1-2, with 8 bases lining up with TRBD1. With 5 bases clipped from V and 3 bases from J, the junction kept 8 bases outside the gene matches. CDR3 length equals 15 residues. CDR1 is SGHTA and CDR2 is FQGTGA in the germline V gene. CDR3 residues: CASSDRDRSHYGYTF. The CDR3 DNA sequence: TGTGCCAGCAGCGACCGGGACAGGTCCCACTATGGCTACACCTTC.

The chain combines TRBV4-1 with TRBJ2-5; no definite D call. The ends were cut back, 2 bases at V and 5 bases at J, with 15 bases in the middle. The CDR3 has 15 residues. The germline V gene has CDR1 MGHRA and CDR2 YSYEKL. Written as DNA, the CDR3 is TGCGCCAGCAGCCAAATTGATGGGTTGGGGGAGACCCAGTACTTC. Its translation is CASSQIDGLGETQYF.

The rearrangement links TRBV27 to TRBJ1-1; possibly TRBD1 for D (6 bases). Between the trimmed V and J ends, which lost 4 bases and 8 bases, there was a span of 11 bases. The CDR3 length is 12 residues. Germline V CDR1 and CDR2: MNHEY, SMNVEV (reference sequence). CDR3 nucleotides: TGTGCCAGCAGTTCCGGGACACTCGAAGCTTTCTTT. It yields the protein CASSSGTLEAFF.

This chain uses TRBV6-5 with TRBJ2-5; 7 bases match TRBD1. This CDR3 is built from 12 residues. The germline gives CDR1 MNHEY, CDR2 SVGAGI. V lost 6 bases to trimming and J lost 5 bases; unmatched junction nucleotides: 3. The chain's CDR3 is CASSQTGETQYF. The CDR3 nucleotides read TGTGCCAGCAGCCAGACAGGGGAGACCCAGTACTTC.

Here the CDR3 reads CSVSRTGIDGYTF. Here the CDR3 DNA reads TGCAGCGTCTCACGGACAGGGATAGATGGCTACACCTTC. The V and J genes are TRBV29-1 and TRBJ1-2, with 8 positions matching TRBD1. The CDR3 runs 13 residues. Unmatched junction bases numbered 9, after V lost 6 bases and J lost 6 bases. Germline-derived CDR1 and CDR2 are SQVTM and ANQGSEA.

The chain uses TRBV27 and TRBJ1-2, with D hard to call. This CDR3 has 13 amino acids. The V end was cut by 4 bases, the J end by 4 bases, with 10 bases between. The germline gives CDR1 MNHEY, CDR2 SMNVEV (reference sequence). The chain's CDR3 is CASSSESAYGYTF. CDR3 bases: TGTGCCAGCAGTTCGGAGTCCGCCTATGGCTACACCTTC.

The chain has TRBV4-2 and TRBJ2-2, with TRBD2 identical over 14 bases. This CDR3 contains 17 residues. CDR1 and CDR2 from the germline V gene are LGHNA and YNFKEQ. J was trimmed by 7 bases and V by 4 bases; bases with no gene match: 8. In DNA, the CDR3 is TGTGCCAGCAGCCCCCGACTAGCGGGGGGGCTTAACGGGGAGCTGTTTTTT. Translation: CASSPRLAGGLNGELFF.

The CDR3 sequence: CASGTGVAKLFF. CDR3 coding DNA: TGTGCCAGCGGAACAGGGGTAGCGAAACTGTTTTTT. This sequence joins TRBV2 and TRBJ1-4, with 7 bases lining up with TRBD1. This CDR3 is built from 12 residues. Germline V gene data show CDR1 as SNHLY and CDR2 as FYNNEI. The junction had 8 bases not matched to a gene; V was cut back by 8 bases and J by 11 bases.

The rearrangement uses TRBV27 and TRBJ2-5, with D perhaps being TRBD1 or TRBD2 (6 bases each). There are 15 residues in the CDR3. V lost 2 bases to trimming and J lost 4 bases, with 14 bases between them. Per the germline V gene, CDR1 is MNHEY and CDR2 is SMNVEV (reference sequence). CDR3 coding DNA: TGTGCCAGCAGTTTAAGGGGGGCGCCGGGAGAGACCCAGTACTTC. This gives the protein CASSLRGAPGETQYF.

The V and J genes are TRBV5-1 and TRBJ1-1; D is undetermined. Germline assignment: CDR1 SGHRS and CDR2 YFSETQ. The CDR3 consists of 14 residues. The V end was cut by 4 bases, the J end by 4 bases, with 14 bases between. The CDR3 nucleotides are TGCGCCAGCAGCCAGAAGGGAGGGAGCACTGAAGCTTTCTTT. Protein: CASSQKGGSTEAFF.

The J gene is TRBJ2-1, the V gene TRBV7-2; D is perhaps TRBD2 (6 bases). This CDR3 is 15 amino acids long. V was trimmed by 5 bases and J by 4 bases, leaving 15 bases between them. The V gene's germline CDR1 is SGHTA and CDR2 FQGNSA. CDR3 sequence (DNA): TGTGCCAGCAGCCCCGACTTGGGGGGATACAATGAGCAGTTCTTC. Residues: CASSPDLGGYNEQFF.

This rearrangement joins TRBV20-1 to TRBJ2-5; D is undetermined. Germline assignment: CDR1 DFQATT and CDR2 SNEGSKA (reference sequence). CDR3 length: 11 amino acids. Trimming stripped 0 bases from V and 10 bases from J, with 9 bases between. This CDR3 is CSAREPRRQYF. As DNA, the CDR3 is TGCAGTGCTAGAGAGCCCCGACGCCAGTACTTC.